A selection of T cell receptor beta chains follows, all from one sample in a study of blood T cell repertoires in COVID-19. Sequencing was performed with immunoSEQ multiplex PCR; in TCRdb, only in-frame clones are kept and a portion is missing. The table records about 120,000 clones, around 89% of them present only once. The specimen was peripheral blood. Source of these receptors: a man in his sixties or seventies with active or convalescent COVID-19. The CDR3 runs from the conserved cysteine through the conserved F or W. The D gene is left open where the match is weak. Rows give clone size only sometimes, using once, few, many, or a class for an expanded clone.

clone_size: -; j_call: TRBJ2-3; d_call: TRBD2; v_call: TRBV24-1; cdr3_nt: TGTGCAGCGGGATCGGGCACAGATACGCAGTATTTT; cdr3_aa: CAAGSGTDTQYF
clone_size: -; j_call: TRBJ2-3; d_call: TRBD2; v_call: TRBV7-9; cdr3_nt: TGTGCCAGCAGCTCTAGCGGGAGGGCCGCAGATACGCAGTATTTT; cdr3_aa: CASSSSGRAADTQYF
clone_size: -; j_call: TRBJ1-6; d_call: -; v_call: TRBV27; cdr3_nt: TGTGCCAGCAGCCTCAGGGGAAACTATAATTCACCCCTCCACTTT; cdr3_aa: CASSLRGNYNSPLHF
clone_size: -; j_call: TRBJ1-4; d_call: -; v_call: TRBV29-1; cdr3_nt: TGCAGCGTTGAGGTTACAGGGAGGGGAGGTAATGAAAAACTGTTTTTT; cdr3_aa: CSVEVTGRGGNEKLFF
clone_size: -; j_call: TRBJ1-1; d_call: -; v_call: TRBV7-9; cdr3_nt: TGTGCCAGCAGCTTAGGCAGGGCCCCGGGCACTGAAGCTTTCTTT; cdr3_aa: CASSLGRAPGTEAFF
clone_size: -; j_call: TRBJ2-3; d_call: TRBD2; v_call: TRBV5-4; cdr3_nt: TGTGCCAGCAGCACGGGACTAGCGGGAGGCCGAATCACAAATACGCAGTATTTT; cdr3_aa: CASSTGLAGGRITNTQYF
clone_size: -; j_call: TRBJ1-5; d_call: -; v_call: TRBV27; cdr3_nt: TGTGCCAGCAGTTTAGGGACACTCGGCAATCAGCCCCAGCATTTT; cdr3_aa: CASSLGTLGNQPQHF
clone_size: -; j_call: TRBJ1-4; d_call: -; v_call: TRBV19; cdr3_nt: TGTGCCAGTAGTAAACGAGAGAATGAAAAACTGTTTTTT; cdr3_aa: CASSKRENEKLFF
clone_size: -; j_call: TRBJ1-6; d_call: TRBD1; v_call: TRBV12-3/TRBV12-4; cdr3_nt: TGTGCCAGCAGTGGGACAGCTAATTCACCCCTCCACTTT; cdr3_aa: CASSGTANSPLHF
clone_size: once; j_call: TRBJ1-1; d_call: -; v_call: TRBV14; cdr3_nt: TGTGCCAGCAGCCAAGCGGCGACAGCGGGAACTGAAGCTTTCTTT; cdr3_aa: CASSQAATAGTEAFF
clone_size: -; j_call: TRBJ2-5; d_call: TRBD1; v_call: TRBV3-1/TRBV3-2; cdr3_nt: TGTGCCAGCAGCCAAGTTAAGGGGGCTGCCCAGTACTTC; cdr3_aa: CASSQVKGAAQYF
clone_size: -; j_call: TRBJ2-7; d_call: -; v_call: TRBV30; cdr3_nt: TGTGCCTGGAACTCCGGGGCAGGGACTTACGAGCAGTACTTC; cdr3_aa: CAWNSGAGTYEQYF
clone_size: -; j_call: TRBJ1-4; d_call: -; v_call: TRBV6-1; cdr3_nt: TGTGCCAGCAGTGAACACGGGGTCTGGGAAAAACTGTTTTTT; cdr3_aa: CASSEHGVWEKLFF
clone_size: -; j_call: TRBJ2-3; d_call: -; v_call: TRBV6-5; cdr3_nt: TGTGCCAGCAGTTACTCGGGAGGCAGGCTCGGGGATACGCAGTATTTT; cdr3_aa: CASSYSGGRLGDTQYF
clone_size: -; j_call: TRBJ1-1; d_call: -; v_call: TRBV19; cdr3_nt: TGTGCCAGTATGCGGTTAGGGGCGAAGAACACTGAAGCTTTCTTT; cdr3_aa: CASMRLGAKNTEAFF
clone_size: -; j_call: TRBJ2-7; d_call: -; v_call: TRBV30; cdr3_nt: TGTGCCTTAAGAGGCCCCCTCTCCTACGAGCAGTACTTC; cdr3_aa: CALRGPLSYEQYF
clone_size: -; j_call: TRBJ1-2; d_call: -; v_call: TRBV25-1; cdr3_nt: TGTGCCAGCAGTGAATGGGAGGGTGGCTACACCTTC; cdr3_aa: CASSEWEGGYTF
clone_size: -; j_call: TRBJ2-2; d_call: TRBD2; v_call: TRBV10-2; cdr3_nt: TGCGCCAGCAGTATATCTAGCGGGAGGGCCACCGGGGAGCTGTTTTTT; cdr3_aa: CASSISSGRATGELFF
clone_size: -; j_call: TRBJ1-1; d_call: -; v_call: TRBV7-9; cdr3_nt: TGTGCCAGCAGCTTGAGCAGCGGCACTGAAGCTTTCTTT; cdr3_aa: CASSLSSGTEAFF
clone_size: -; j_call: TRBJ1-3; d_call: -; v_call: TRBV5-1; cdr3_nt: TGCGCCATGCAGCCGGGAGCCAACTCTGGAAACACCATATATTTT; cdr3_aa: CAMQPGANSGNTIYF
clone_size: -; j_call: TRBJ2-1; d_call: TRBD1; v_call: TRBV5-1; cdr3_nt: TGCGCCAGCAGGACGGGACAGGGGGCTACAGTTGAGCAGTTCTTC; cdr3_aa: CASRTGQGATVEQFF
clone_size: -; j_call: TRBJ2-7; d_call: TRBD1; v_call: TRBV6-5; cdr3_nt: TGTGCCAGCAGTAACGACCGGGACAGCTACGAGCAGTACTTC; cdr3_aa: CASSNDRDSYEQYF